This T cell receptor beta chain was documented in a study of metastatic and nonmetastatic thyroid tumors. About the research overall: Thyroid patients, malignant and benign, had repertoires compared across blood and tumor or nodule tissue.

Prior to thyroid surgery, none of the patients had received any treatment. TCRdb re-analyzed the PCR reads using MiXCR. The sample includes 17,000 or so clones, around 25% seen only once; the top ten take 15% to 19%. CDR1 is SGHKS, CDR2 YYEKEE, per germline (reference sequence). V lost 1 base and J lost 0, with 10 bases in between. The CDR3 contains 16 residues. The sequencing sample was made of adjacent normal tissue. This receptor was obtained from a female donor with papillary thyroid cancer or a benign thyroid nodule (not recorded which). Some clones in this sample may be carry-over from other donors' samples. The V call is TRBV5-5, the J call TRBJ2-2; D may be TRBD2 (6 bases). The CDR3 DNA reads TGTGCCAGCAGCTTGCGCGGGGACGCGAACACCGGGGAGCTGTTTTTT. Translated: CASSLRGDANTGELFF.